This TCR beta chain originates from a study of radiotherapy plus CTLA-4 blockade in lung cancer. Study at large: Among patients, around 19% showed objective responses, and over 30% had disease control.

Repertoires were generated with immunoSEQ multiplex PCR, while TCRdb's copy carries only in-frame clones and drops some. Altogether more than 75,000 clones are present, roughly 80% being singletons, with the ten largest covering roughly 25%. Trimming shortened V by 8 bases and J by 1 base, and 6 bases separated the two germline ends. This CDR3 contains 11 residues. Germline V gene lookup returns CDR1 KGHSH and CDR2 LQKENI. CTLA-4 blockade using ipilimumab, together with focal radiation, was received by patients with chemo-refractory metastatic non-small-cell lung cancer. In the case of this clone: Its antigen is unidentified.

Study-wide points: Together with interferon-beta, which increased in serum after radiation, early dynamic changes in blood T cell clones were reportedly the best predictors of response.

The genes are TRBV18 and TRBJ2-7; D call uncertain. This TCR came from a human donor with non-small cell lung cancer that progressed on radiotherapy plus ipilimumab. Sequenced here: peripheral blood, sampled from a patient treated with radiotherapy plus ipilimumab. CDR3 region: CASTISYEQYV. CDR3 sequence (DNA): TGTGCCAGCACCATTTCCTACGAGCAGTACGTC.